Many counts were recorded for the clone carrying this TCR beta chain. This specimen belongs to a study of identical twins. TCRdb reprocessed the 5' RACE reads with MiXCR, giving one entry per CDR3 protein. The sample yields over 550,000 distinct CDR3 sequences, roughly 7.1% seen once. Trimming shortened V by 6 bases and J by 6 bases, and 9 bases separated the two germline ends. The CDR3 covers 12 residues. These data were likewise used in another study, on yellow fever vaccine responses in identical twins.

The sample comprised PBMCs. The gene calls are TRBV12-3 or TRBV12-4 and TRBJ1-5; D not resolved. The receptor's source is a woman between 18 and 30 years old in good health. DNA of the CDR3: TGTGCCAGCAGCTCCGGGAGTCAGCCCCAGCATTTT. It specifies CASSSGSQPQHF.